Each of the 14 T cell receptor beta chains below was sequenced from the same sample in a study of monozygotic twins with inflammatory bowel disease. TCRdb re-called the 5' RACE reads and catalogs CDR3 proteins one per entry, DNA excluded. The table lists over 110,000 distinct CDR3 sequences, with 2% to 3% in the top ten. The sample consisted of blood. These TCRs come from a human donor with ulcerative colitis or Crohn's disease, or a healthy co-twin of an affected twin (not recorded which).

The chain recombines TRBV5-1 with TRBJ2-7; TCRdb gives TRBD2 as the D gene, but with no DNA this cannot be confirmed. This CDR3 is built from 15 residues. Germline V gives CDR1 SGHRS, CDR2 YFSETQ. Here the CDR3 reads CASSLRANLTYEQYF. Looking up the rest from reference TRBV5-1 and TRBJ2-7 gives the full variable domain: KAGVTQTPRYLIKTRGQQVTLSCSPISGHRSVSWYQQTPGQGLQFLFEYFSETQRNKGNFPGRFSGRQFSNSRSEMNVSTLELGDSALYLCASSLRANLTYEQYFGPGTRLTVT.

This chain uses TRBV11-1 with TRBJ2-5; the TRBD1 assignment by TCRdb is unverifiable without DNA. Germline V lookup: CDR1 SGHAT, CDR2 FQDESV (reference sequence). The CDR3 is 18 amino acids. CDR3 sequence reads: CASSLVADGQGLRSTQYF. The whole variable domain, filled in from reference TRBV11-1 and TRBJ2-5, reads EAEVAQSPRYKITEKSQAVAFWCDPISGHATLYWYRQILGQGPELLVQFQDESVVDDSQLPKDRFSAERLKGVDSTLKIQPAELGDSAMYLCASSLVADGQGLRSTQYFGPGTRLLVL.

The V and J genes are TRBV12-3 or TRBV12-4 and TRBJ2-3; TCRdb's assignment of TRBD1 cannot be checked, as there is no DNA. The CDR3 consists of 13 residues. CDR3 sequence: CASSRDISDTQYF.

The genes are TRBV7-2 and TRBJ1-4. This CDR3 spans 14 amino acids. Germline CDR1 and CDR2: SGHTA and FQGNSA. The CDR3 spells CASSPDRTNEKLFF. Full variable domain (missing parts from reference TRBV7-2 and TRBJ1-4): GAGVSQSPSNKVTEKGKDVELRCDPISGHTALYWYRQSLGQGLEFLIYFQGNSAPDKSGLPSDRFSAERTGGSVSTLTIQRTQQEDSAVYLCASSPDRTNEKLFFGSGTQLSVL.

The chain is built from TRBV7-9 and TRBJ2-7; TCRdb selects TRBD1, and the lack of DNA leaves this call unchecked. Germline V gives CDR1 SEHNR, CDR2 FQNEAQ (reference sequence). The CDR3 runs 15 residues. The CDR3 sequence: CASSLSGTGPYEQYF.

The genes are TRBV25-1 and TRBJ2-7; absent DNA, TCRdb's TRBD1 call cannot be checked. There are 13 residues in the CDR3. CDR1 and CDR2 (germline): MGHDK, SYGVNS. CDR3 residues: CATRGTVYYEQYF.

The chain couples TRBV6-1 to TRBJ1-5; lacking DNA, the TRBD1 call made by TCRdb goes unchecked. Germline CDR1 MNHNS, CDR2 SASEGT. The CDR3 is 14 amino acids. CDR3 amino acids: CASREGGAGQPQHF.

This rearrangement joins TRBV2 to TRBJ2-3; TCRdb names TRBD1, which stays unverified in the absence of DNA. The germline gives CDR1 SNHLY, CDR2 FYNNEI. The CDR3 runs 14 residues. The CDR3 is CASSEQGASDTQYF.

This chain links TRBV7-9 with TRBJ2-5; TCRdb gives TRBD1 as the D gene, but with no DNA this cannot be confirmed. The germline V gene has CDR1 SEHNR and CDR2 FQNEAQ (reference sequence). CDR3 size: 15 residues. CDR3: CASSRMTGNQETQYF.

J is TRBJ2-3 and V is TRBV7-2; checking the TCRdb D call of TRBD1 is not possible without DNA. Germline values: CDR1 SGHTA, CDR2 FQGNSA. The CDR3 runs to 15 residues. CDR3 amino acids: CASSLVGTGSDTQYF.

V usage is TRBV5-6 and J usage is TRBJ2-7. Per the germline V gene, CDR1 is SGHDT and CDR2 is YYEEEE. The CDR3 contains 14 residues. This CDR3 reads CASSLLHGTYEQYF.

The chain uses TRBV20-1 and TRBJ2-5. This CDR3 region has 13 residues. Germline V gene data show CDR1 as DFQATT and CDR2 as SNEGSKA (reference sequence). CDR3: CSARNRWLETQYF.

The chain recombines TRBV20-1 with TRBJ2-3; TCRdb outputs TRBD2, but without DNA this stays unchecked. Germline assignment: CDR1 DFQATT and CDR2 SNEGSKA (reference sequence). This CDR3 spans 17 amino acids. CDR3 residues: CSARDTPSGGPTDTQYF.

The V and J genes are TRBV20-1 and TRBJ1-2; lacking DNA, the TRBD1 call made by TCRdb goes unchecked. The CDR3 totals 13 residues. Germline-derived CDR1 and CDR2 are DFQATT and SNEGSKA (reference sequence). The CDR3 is CSARETESYGYTF.